This T cell receptor (beta chain) is drawn from a study of a mutant IDH1 vaccine in newly diagnosed glioma. Details on this clone: What it recognizes is unknown.

Time point noted: week 11, during vaccination. Every vaccine dose comprised 300 ug of mutant IDH1 20-mer peptide plus topical imiquimod. Profiling relied on immunoSEQ multiplex PCR, and the TCRdb table lists in-frame clones only, not all of them. Counted here are under 150,000 clones, about 90% occurring once; the ten biggest clones make up around 0.61%. Whole-study findings and limits: The authors found pseudoprogression apparently unrelated to changes in top peripheral T cell clonotypes.

From germline, CDR1 is MNHEY and CDR2 SMNVEV (reference sequence). This CDR3 contains 16 residues. With 5 bases removed from V and 4 bases from J, the gap between germline ends came to 20 bases. The material sequenced was PBMCs, taken from a glioma patient whose treatment included an IDH1 peptide vaccine. The genes are TRBV27 and TRBJ1-1; tentative D call: TRBD1 (5 bases). The source is a woman aged 45-65 years with glioma. The CDR3 here is CASSPQKGSVSTEAFF. The CDR3, as DNA: TGTGCCAGCAGTCCCCAAAAGGGGAGTGTTAGCACTGAAGCTTTCTTT.